The 31 T cell receptor beta chains below all came from one sample that was sequenced in a study of OX40 agonist ivuxolimab in advanced cancers. Some clones are missing from TCRdb's copy, which holds only in-frame ones; the method was immunoSEQ multiplex PCR. Altogether 47,000 or so clones are present, 70% to 90% being singletons, with the ten largest covering about 11%. Specimen: CD4+ or CD8+ T cells sorted from blood, collected in a trial of the OX40 agonist ivuxolimab. These receptors were obtained from an adult with an advanced solid tumor such as melanoma, head and neck, liver or kidney cancer.

This chain links TRBV5-1 with TRBJ2-5, with a weak D call TRBD1 (6 bases). CDR1 and CDR2 from the germline V gene are SGHRS and YFSETQ. V lost 6 bases and J 0 bases, leaving 15 bases between the germline ends. The CDR3 sequence is 15 residues long. CDR3 loop: CASIYEAGDQETQYF. As DNA, the CDR3 is TGCGCCAGCATATACGAGGCAGGGGACCAAGAGACCCAGTACTTC. The entire variable domain, with the rest obtained from reference TRBV5-1 and TRBJ2-5, is as follows: KAGVTQTPRYLIKTRGQQVTLSCSPISGHRSVSWYQQTPGQGLQFLFEYFSETQRNKGNFPGRFSGRQFSNSRSEMNVSTLELGDSALYLCASIYEAGDQETQYFGPGTRLLVL.

The table lists this clone with a count of one. V and J are TRBV2 and TRBJ2-7; 7 nucleotides align to TRBD1. Trimming removed 8 bases from V and 2 bases from J; junction bases left unmatched: 12. The V gene's germline CDR1 is SNHLY and CDR2 FYNNEI. The CDR3 runs 15 residues. CDR3 bases: TGTGCCAGCGCTCGAACGGGGACAGCTCCCTACGAGCAGTACTTC. It specifies CASARTGTAPYEQYF. The variable domain in full, with the rest retrieved from reference TRBV2 and TRBJ2-7, is EPEVTQTPSHQVTQMGQEVILRCVPISNHLYFYWYRQILGQKVEFLVSFYNNEISEKSEIFDDQFSVERPDGSNFTLKIRSTKLEDSAMYFCASARTGTAPYEQYFGPGTRLTVT.

The CDR3 is CASSQVGLAGWVGETQYF. CDR3 bases: TGCGCCAGCAGCCAAGTTGGGCTAGCGGGGTGGGTAGGGGAGACCCAGTACTTC. V is TRBV4-3 and J is TRBJ2-5; TRBD2 agrees at 9 bases. The germline V gene has CDR1 LGHNA and CDR2 YSLEER. CDR3 length equals 18 residues. V shed 1 base, J shed 5 bases, and the junction held 14 bases outside the gene matches.

V usage is TRBV9 and J usage is TRBJ2-1; TRBD2 matches at 12 bases. Germline CDR1 SGDLS, CDR2 YYNGEE. J was trimmed by 6 bases and V by 3 bases; bases with no gene match: 10. The CDR3 is 17 residues long. CDR3 sequence (DNA): TGTGCCAGCAGCGAGCGACTAGCGGGAGTCTCGGCCAATGAGCAGTTCTTC. This codes for CASSERLAGVSANEQFF.

This chain links TRBV19 with TRBJ1-6, with 8 bases lining up with TRBD1. The CDR3 is made up of 15 amino acids. The germline V gene encodes CDR1 LNHDA and CDR2 SQIVND (reference sequence). Trimming took 1 base from V and 7 from J; bases not matched to a gene: 3. The CDR3 here is CASSIGQGWNSPLHF. The CDR3 DNA sequence: TGTGCCAGTAGTATAGGACAGGGGTGGAATTCACCCCTCCACTTT.

V and J are TRBV5-6 and TRBJ2-7, with TRBD2 matching over 9 bases. The CDR3 extends over 15 amino acids. The V and J ends lost 4 bases and 11 bases, in that order; junction bases with no gene match: 16. Germline V gives CDR1 SGHDT, CDR2 YYEEEE. CDR3 nucleotide sequence: TGTGCCAGCAGCCGTCTTTTAAACATAGCGGGAGCGGAGTACTTC. Its translation is CASSRLLNIAGAEYF. Filled out from reference TRBV5-6 and TRBJ2-7, the complete variable domain reads DAGVTQSPTHLIKTRGQQVTLRCSPKSGHDTVSWYQQALGQGPQFIFQYYEEEERQRGNFPDRFSGHQFPNYSSELNVNALLLGDSALYLCASSRLLNIAGAEYFGPGTRLTVT.

The rearrangement joins TRBV7-2 to TRBJ2-4, with D hard to call. Germline CDR1 and CDR2: SGHTA and FQGNSA. The length of the CDR3 is 16 residues. The V end lost 4 bases, the J end lost 2 bases, and 15 bases lay between the germline ends. CDR3 nucleotides: TGTGCCAGCAGCTCCTATCCGGTCGGAACCAAAAACATTCAGTACTTC. This gives the protein CASSSYPVGTKNIQYF.

This clone was seen only once. V gene TRBV4-1 combines with J gene TRBJ2-7, with 7 positions matching TRBD2. The CDR3 is 15 amino acids. The germline V gene encodes CDR1 MGHRA and CDR2 YSYEKL. Losses at the gene ends were 1 base for V and 4 bases for J; bases not matched to a gene: 7. The chain's CDR3 is CASSQGRGRGYEQYF. For the CDR3, the DNA is TGCGCCAGCAGCCAAGGACGCGGGAGAGGGTACGAGCAGTACTTC.

The J gene is TRBJ2-7, the V gene TRBV6-5; perhaps TRBD2 as D (6 bases). Trimming took 0 bases from V and 1 from J, leaving 7 bases between them. This CDR3 comprises 14 residues. CDR1 is MNHEY and CDR2 is SVGAGI in the germline V gene. The CDR3 loop reads CASSYSGRSYEQYF. DNA of the CDR3: TGTGCCAGCAGTTACTCAGGGAGGTCCTACGAGCAGTACTTC.

This rearrangement joins TRBV6-6 to TRBJ2-3; 8 nucleotides agree with TRBD2. The CDR3 spans 14 residues. Germline loops: CDR1 MNHNY, CDR2 SVGAGI (reference sequence). Unmatched junction bases numbered 6, after V lost 6 bases and J lost 4 bases. CDR3 in amino acids: CASRKAGVADTQYF. The CDR3 coding sequence is TGTGCCAGCAGGAAAGCGGGAGTAGCAGATACGCAGTATTTT.

This rearrangement joins TRBV7-6 to TRBJ2-7; D is tentatively TRBD1 or TRBD2 (5 bases each). The CDR3 length is 14 residues. V lost 5 bases and J lost 3, with 14 bases in between. The germline gives CDR1 SGHVS, CDR2 FNYEAQ. DNA of the CDR3: TGTGCCAGCAGCCCTGGGACCGTATACTACGAGCAGTACTTC. Encoded protein: CASSPGTVYYEQYF.

The chain uses TRBV14 and TRBJ1-1; D not certain. The CDR3 covers 15 residues. Germline-derived CDR1 and CDR2 are SGHDN and FVKESK. V was cut by 0 bases and J by 3 bases, with 11 bases left in between. CDR3 region: CASSQESGFDTEAFF. The CDR3 DNA reads as TGTGCCAGCAGCCAAGAATCGGGGTTTGACACTGAAGCTTTCTTT.

The rearrangement links TRBV7-2 to TRBJ2-7; D may be TRBD1 (6 bases). The CDR3 consists of 14 residues. V was cut by 6 bases and J by 1 base, with 13 bases left in between. Germline V lookup: CDR1 SGHTA, CDR2 FQGNSA. The CDR3: CASSFPGQSYEQYF. In DNA, the CDR3 is TGTGCCAGCAGTTTCCCGGGACAATCCTACGAGCAGTACTTC.

The chain combines TRBV5-8 with TRBJ1-4; 8 bases are shared with TRBD1. Germline V gene data show CDR1 as SGHTS and CDR2 as YDEGEE. This CDR3 has 13 residues. V gave up 4 bases and J gave up 8 bases; unmatched junction bases: 4. The CDR3 loop is CASSQGADEKLFF. The DNA for the CDR3 is TGTGCCAGCAGCCAGGGGGCTGACGAAAAACTGTTTTTT.

The J gene is TRBJ1-4, the V gene TRBV28; D remains ambiguous. V lost 2 bases and J 4 bases, leaving 5 bases between the germline ends. CDR3 length: 13 amino acids. Germline lookup yields CDR1 MDHEN and CDR2 SYDVKM. This CDR3 is CASSLTGNEKLFF. CDR3 nucleotide sequence: TGTGCCAGCAGTTTAACGGGTAATGAAAAACTGTTTTTT.

The table lists this clone with a few counts. Sequence at one end of the junction differs from germline and may be a read error. The V and J genes are TRBV7-7 and TRBJ2-7, with D perhaps TRBD2 (5 bases). From germline, CDR1 is SSHAT and CDR2 FNYEAQ (reference sequence). This CDR3 has 13 amino acids. CDR3 sequence: CASSLALGWEQYF. DNA for the CDR3: TGTGCTAGCAGCCTAGCTCTAGGCTGGGAGCAGTACTTC.

This chain uses TRBV5-6 with TRBJ2-3, with 8 bases fitting TRBD1. CDR3 length: 14 residues. After removal of 4 bases from V and 5 bases from J, the junction contained 6 bases not matched to a gene. Per germline, CDR1 SGHDT and CDR2 YYEEEE. The CDR3 DNA sequence: TGTGCCAGCAGCACGGACAGGGCAAGAGATACGCAGTATTTT. Protein: CASSTDRARDTQYF.

The V and J genes are TRBV11-2 and TRBJ2-1; 7 bases agree with TRBD1. Per germline, CDR1 SGHAT and CDR2 FQNNGV. CDR3 size: 16 residues. V lost 5 bases, J lost 8 bases, and 15 bases stayed unmatched. CDR3 nucleotides: TGTGCCAGCAGCATGAGACAGGGTTCGATCTTAGATGAGCAGTTCTTC. It specifies CASSMRQGSILDEQFF. Using reference TRBV11-2 and TRBJ2-1 for the parts outside the CDR3, the full variable domain is EAGVAQSPRYKIIEKRQSVAFWCNPISGHATLYWYQQILGQGPKLLIQFQNNGVVDDSQLPKDRFSAERLKGVDSTLKIQPAKLEDSAVYLCASSMRQGSILDEQFFGPGTRLTVL.

The rearrangement uses TRBV7-9 and TRBJ2-7; D not resolved. This CDR3 has 11 amino acids. The V gene's germline CDR1 is SEHNR and CDR2 FQNEAQ (reference sequence). Trimming took off 5 bases at V and 4 bases at J, with 6 bases between the two ends. This CDR3 is CASSNLYEQYF. In nucleotides, the CDR3 is TGTGCCAGCAGCAACCTATACGAGCAGTACTTC.

This clone was picked up one time. CDR3 sequence reads: CASSSDQGKVQPQHF. CDR3 nucleotide sequence: TGTGCCAGCAGCTCCGATCAGGGGAAGGTGCAGCCCCAGCATTTT. The chain is built from TRBV7-3 and TRBJ1-5, with D maybe TRBD1 (6 bases). The germline V and J ends were trimmed by 4 bases and 7 bases, with 17 bases remaining between them. Germline CDR1 and CDR2: SGHTA and FQGTGA. The length of the CDR3 is 15 residues.

The chain links TRBV28 to TRBJ2-5; TRBD2 agrees at 11 bases. The DNA end lines up better with TRBJ2-7; the J call may be wrong. Looked up from germline, CDR1 is MDHEN and CDR2 is SYDVKM. This CDR3 region has 15 residues. The CDR3 reads CASSRTSGLPYEQYF. The CDR3 nucleotides are TGTGCCAGCAGTCGGACTAGCGGGTTACCCTACGAGCAGTACTTC.

This clone came up once. V is TRBV29-1 and J is TRBJ2-7; 12 nucleotides align to TRBD2. V was clipped by 6 bases and J by 2 bases; unmatched bases: 5. Germline loops: CDR1 SQVTM, CDR2 ANQGSEA. There are 14 residues in the CDR3. CDR3 region: CSVKGLAGTYEQYF. The CDR3 nucleotides are TGCAGCGTGAAGGGACTAGCGGGCACCTACGAGCAGTACTTC.

J is TRBJ1-4 and V is TRBV7-9; possible D gene TRBD1, 6 bases. This CDR3 has 14 residues. Trimming took off 1 base at V and 8 bases at J, with 11 bases between the two ends. Looked up from germline, CDR1 is SEHNR and CDR2 is FQNEAQ (reference sequence). CDR3 residues: CASSLVGGGEKLFF. The CDR3 nucleotides are TGTGCCAGCAGCTTAGTTGGGGGCGGAGAAAAACTGTTTTTT.

This clone was recorded once. This chain links TRBV6-5 with TRBJ2-1; D is perhaps TRBD2 (6 bases). With 6 bases removed from V and 9 bases from J, the gap between germline ends came to 9 bases. Germline V lookup: CDR1 MNHEY, CDR2 SVGAGI. The CDR3 has 11 amino acids. CDR3 in DNA: TGTGCCAGCAGCTGGGGGGTTGAGCAGTTCTTC. Protein: CASSWGVEQFF.

This chain uses TRBV7-8 with TRBJ2-1; tentatively, D is TRBD2 (6 bases). This CDR3 is built from 17 residues. The germline CDR1 and CDR2 sequences are SGHVS and FQNEAQ. V was trimmed by 2 bases and J by 2 bases, leaving 16 bases between them. DNA for the CDR3: TGTGCCAGCAGCTTACGGAGTCTCGGGAGTCCCTACAATGAGCAGTTCTTC. It is translated as CASSLRSLGSPYNEQFF.

V usage is TRBV2 and J usage is TRBJ2-7; possibly TRBD1 for D (6 bases). The V gene's germline CDR1 is SNHLY and CDR2 FYNNEI. The ends were cut back, 4 bases at V and 8 bases at J, with 21 bases in the middle. This CDR3 has 15 amino acids. CDR3 coding DNA: TGTGCCAGCAGTGGGCAGACAGGTTCGCGCTTCCAGCAGTACTTC. Its protein is CASSGQTGSRFQQYF.

This chain joins TRBV5-5 and TRBJ2-1, with TRBD2 identical over 8 bases. Germline V gene data show CDR1 as SGHKS and CDR2 as YYEKEE (reference sequence). The CDR3 is made up of 16 amino acids. J was trimmed by 0 bases and V by 4 bases; bases with no gene match: 6. This CDR3 reads CASSPPGGSSYNEQFF. CDR3 DNA sequence: TGTGCCAGCAGCCCACCGGGGGGGAGCTCCTACAATGAGCAGTTCTTC.

This rearrangement joins TRBV4-3 to TRBJ2-7, with a weak D call TRBD1 (6 bases). The CDR3 sequence is 16 residues long. In germline, CDR1 is LGHNA, CDR2 YSLEER. Trimming took 0 bases from V and 0 from J, leaving 12 bases between them. The CDR3 DNA reads as TGCGCCAGCAGCCAAGATAGAGGGGGAAGCTCCTACGAGCAGTACTTC. It codes for CASSQDRGGSSYEQYF.

The J gene is TRBJ2-7, the V gene TRBV2, with 7 positions matching TRBD1. Trimming at V came to 3 bases and at J to 2 bases, leaving 1 base not matched to a gene. The germline V gene has CDR1 SNHLY and CDR2 FYNNEI. This CDR3 region has 13 residues. The CDR3 spells CASSEGQPYEQYF. CDR3 sequence (DNA): TGTGCCAGCAGTGAGGGACAGCCCTACGAGCAGTACTTC.

The rearrangement uses TRBV25-1 and TRBJ2-2, with 7 bases identical to TRBD2. The length of the CDR3 is 13 residues. Looked up from germline, CDR1 is MGHDK and CDR2 is SYGVNS. With 3 bases clipped from V and 5 bases from J, the junction kept 0 bases outside the gene matches. The CDR3 here is CASSEGGTGELFF. As DNA, the CDR3 is TGTGCCAGCAGTGAGGGGGGGACCGGGGAGCTGTTTTTT.

J is TRBJ1-5 and V is TRBV28; no firm D call. The length of the CDR3 is 14 residues. CDR1 MDHEN and CDR2 SYDVKM come from the germline V gene. The V gene lost 2 bases and the J gene lost 0 bases, with 5 bases spanning the gap. CDR3 protein: CASSLQFSNQPQHF. The CDR3 DNA is TGTGCCAGCAGTTTACAGTTTAGCAATCAGCCCCAGCATTTT.